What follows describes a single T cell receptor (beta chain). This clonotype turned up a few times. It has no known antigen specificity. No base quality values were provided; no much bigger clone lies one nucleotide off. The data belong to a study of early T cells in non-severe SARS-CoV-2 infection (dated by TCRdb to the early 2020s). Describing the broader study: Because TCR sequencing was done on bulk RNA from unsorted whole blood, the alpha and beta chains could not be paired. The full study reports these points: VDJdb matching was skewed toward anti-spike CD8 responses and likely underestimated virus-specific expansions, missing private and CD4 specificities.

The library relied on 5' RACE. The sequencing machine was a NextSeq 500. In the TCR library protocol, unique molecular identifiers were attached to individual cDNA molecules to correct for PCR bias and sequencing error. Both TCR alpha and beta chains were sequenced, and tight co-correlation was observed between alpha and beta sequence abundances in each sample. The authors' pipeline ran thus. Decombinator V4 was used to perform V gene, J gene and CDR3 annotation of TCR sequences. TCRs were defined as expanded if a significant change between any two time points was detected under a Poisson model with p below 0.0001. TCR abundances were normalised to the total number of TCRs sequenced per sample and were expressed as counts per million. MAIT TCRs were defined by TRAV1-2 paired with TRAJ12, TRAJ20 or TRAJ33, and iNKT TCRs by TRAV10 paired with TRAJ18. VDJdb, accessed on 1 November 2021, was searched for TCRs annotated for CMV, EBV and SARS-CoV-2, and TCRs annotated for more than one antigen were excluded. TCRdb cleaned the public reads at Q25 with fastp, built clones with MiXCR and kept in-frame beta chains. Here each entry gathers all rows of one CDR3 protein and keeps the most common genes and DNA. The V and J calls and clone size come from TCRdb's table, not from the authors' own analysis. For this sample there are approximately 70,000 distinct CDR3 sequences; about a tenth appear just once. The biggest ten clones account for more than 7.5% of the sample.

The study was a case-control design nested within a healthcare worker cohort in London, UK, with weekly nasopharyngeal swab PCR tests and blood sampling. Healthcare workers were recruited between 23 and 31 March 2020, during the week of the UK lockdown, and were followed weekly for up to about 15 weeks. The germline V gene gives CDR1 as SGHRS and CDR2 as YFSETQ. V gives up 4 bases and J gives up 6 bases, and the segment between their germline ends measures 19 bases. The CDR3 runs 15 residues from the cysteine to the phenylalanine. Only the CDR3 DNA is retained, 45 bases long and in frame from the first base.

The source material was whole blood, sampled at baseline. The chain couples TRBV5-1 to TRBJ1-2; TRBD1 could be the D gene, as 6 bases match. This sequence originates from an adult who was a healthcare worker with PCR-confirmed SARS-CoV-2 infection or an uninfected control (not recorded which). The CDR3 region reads CASSPTGQRRDGYTF. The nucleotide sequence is TGCGCCAGCAGCCCTACAGGACAGAGGAGAGATGGCTACACCTTC.